The sequence of this T cell receptor (beta chain) was determined in a study of diagnostic markers for celiac disease (dated by TCRdb to about 2020). From cysteine to phenylalanine, the CDR3 is 15 amino acids long. No DNA is given. Sequences SGHRS (CDR1) and YFSETQ (CDR2) are obtained from the germline V gene. For sequencing, an Illumina MiSeq was employed. Based on TCRdb reprocessing of the reads, there is one entry per CDR3 protein sequence, and DNA is missing. The table for this sample lists 300 to 500 distinct CDR3 sequences. The ten largest clones take up about 45% of the sample. This clonotype is medium-sized (0.01 to 0.1%) as judged by frequency; no count is noted. This clone's antigen is unknown.

Source material: either unsorted cells or a sorted T cell fraction (not recorded which). The receptor chain draws on TRBV5-1 and TRBJ2-1; the TRBD2 assignment by TCRdb is unverifiable without DNA. The clonotype was recovered from a human donor. This table probably holds off-target reads from a library built for another chain. This receptor carries the CDR3 CASSLTSGRAVEQFF.